A single sample gave rise to the 20 T cell receptor beta chains below, sequenced in a study of OX40 agonist ivuxolimab in advanced cancers. The repertoire was sequenced with immunoSEQ multiplex PCR; TCRdb's copy has only in-frame clones and lacks some. Of around 74,000 clones in the sample, approximately 80% were seen once. Material: CD4+ or CD8+ T cells sorted from blood, obtained in a trial of the OX40 agonist ivuxolimab. These receptors all come from an adult with an advanced solid tumor such as melanoma, head and neck, liver or kidney cancer.

V usage is TRBV12-5 and J usage is TRBJ2-5; 8 bases fit TRBD2. CDR1 LGHNT and CDR2 FRNRAP come from the germline V gene. V was clipped by 3 bases and J by 1 base; unmatched bases: 13. The CDR3 totals 18 residues. The chain's CDR3 is CASGFTYLASGRQETQYF. In nucleotides, the CDR3 is TGTGCTAGTGGTTTTACCTATTTGGCTAGCGGGCGCCAAGAGACCCAGTACTTC.

J is TRBJ2-3 and V is TRBV7-2; D possibly corresponds to TRBD2 (6 bases). Trimming took 2 bases from V and 1 from J, leaving 13 bases between them. The CDR3 length is 16 residues. From germline, CDR1 is SGHTA and CDR2 FQGNSA. This chain's CDR3 is CASSLLRGTGTDTQYF. The CDR3 DNA reads as TGTGCCAGCAGCTTATTGCGCGGGACTGGCACAGATACGCAGTATTTT.

This clone was found a few times. This chain uses TRBV7-2 with TRBJ2-2, with 8 positions matching TRBD1. Trimming at V came to 6 bases and at J to 0 bases, leaving 3 bases not matched to a gene. Germline V gene sequence: CDR1 SGHTA, CDR2 FQGNSA. The CDR3 contains 15 residues. The CDR3 coding sequence is TGTGCCAGCAGACTGACAGGGGCGAACACCGGGGAGCTGTTTTTT. Protein sequence: CASRLTGANTGELFF.

J is TRBJ2-1 and V is TRBV28; 9 positions agree with TRBD2. Germline V lookup: CDR1 MDHEN, CDR2 SYDVKM. The V segment lost 8 bases and the J segment 4 bases; nucleotides outside the gene matches: 3. The CDR3 totals 13 residues. The CDR3 sequence: CASGTSLYNEQFF. DNA of the CDR3: TGTGCCAGCGGGACTAGCCTATACAATGAGCAGTTCTTC. Full variable domain (rest looked up from reference TRBV28 and TRBJ2-1): DVKVTQSSRYLVKRTGEKVFLECVQDMDHENMFWYRQDPGLGLRLIYFSYDVKMKEKGDIPEGYSVSREKKERFSLILESASTNQTSMYLCASGTSLYNEQFFGPGTRLTVL.

This chain uses TRBV27 with TRBJ2-1, with 8 bases lining up with TRBD2. Germline lookup yields CDR1 MNHEY and CDR2 SMNVEV (reference sequence). J gave up 6 bases and V 3 bases, and 4 bases lay outside the gene matches. The CDR3 spans 14 residues. CDR3 bases: TGTGCCAGCAGTTTCAACGGGAGGGCCAATGAGCAGTTCTTC. Its protein is CASSFNGRANEQFF.

This chain links TRBV19 with TRBJ1-1, with D maybe TRBD1 (5 bases). V was pared by 7 bases and J by 1 base, with 13 bases between. Germline-derived CDR1 and CDR2 are LNHDA and SQIVND (reference sequence). There are 14 residues in the CDR3. In DNA form, the CDR3 reads TGTGCCAGTACCATGGGGCAGAGGAACACTGAAGCTTTCTTT. It translates to CASTMGQRNTEAFF.

The J gene is TRBJ1-5, the V gene TRBV16; the match to TRBD1 covers 9 bases. J gave up 4 bases and V 0 bases, and 1 base lay outside the gene matches. This CDR3 spans 15 amino acids. The germline V gene has CDR1 KGHSY and CDR2 FQNENV. This CDR3 reads CASSQSTGGNQPQHF. The CDR3 region has the DNA TGTGCCAGCAGCCAATCGACAGGGGGGAATCAGCCCCAGCATTTT. The full variable domain, rest sourced from reference TRBV16 and TRBJ1-5, is GEEVAQTPKHLVRGEGQKAKLYCAPIKGHSYVFWYQQVLKNEFKFLISFQNENVFDETGMPKERFSAKCLPNSPCSLEIQATKLEDSAVYFCASSQSTGGNQPQHFGDGTRLSIL.

The rearrangement uses TRBV5-1 and TRBJ1-2; D uncertain. The CDR3 has 14 residues. Trimming stripped 2 bases from V and 0 bases from J, with 8 bases between. Germline V CDR1 and CDR2: SGHRS, YFSETQ. The CDR3 coding sequence is TGCGCCAGCAGCTTAGGGCAGTCTAACTATGGCTACACCTTC. It yields the protein CASSLGQSNYGYTF.

The chain uses TRBV28 and TRBJ1-5; the D is unclear. The CDR3 length is 16 residues. V lost 7 bases to trimming and J lost 4 bases, with 20 bases between them. Germline V gene lookup returns CDR1 MDHEN and CDR2 SYDVKM. As DNA, the CDR3 is TGTGCCAGCACACCGGGTGGCAGCACAATTAATCAGCCCCAGCATTTT. Amino acids: CASTPGGSTINQPQHF. Full variable domain (outside the CDR3, taken from reference TRBV28 and TRBJ1-5): DVKVTQSSRYLVKRTGEKVFLECVQDMDHENMFWYRQDPGLGLRLIYFSYDVKMKEKGDIPEGYSVSREKKERFSLILESASTNQTSMYLCASTPGGSTINQPQHFGDGTRLSIL.

This clone was seen once. The chain combines TRBV9 with TRBJ2-2; D possibly uses TRBD1 or TRBD2 (5 bases each). The CDR3 length is 15 residues. V lost 0 bases, J lost 5 bases, and 11 bases lay in between. In germline, CDR1 is SGDLS, CDR2 YYNGEE. For the CDR3, the DNA is TGTGCCAGCAGCGTAGCTCTGGGGGAGACCGGGGAGCTGTTTTTT. This codes for CASSVALGETGELFF.

DNA of the CDR3: TGTGCCAGCACCACCGGGACACCTAATTCACCCCTCCACTTT. Protein product: CASTTGTPNSPLHF. The V call is TRBV21-1, the J call TRBJ1-6; the table's TRBD1 call for D was not verified on the DNA. TRBV21-1 is a pseudogene locus. The CDR3 length is 14 residues.

The rearrangement joins TRBV5-1 to TRBJ2-6, with D hard to call. CDR1 is SGHRS and CDR2 is YFSETQ in the germline V gene. Trimming stripped 0 bases from V and 4 bases from J, with 14 bases between. The CDR3 contains 17 residues. CDR3 sequence (DNA): TGCGCCAGCAGCTTGGACGGTAGTGGGTGGGGGGCCAACGTCCTGACTTTC. Its translation: CASSLDGSGWGANVLTF.

This clone has only one observation. The genes are TRBV5-8 and TRBJ2-5, with TRBD1 matching over 12 bases. Trimming cost V 4 bases and J 5 bases; bases outside gene matches: 6. This CDR3 has 15 residues. CDR1 is SGHTS and CDR2 is YDEGEE in the germline V gene. Here the CDR3 DNA reads TGTGCCAGCAGCCCCGGGACAGGGGGCTCGGAGACCCAGTACTTC. Amino acid sequence: CASSPGTGGSETQYF.

The genes are TRBV28 and TRBJ2-7; possibly TRBD1 for D (5 bases). Trimming removed 3 bases from V and 10 bases from J, with 13 bases in between. Germline values: CDR1 MDHEN, CDR2 SYDVKM. This CDR3 is built from 12 residues. DNA for the CDR3: TGTGCCAGCAGTTTGGGGCTCTCGAACCAGTACTTC. This encodes CASSLGLSNQYF. The entire variable domain, with the rest obtained from reference TRBV28 and TRBJ2-7, is as follows: DVKVTQSSRYLVKRTGEKVFLECVQDMDHENMFWYRQDPGLGLRLIYFSYDVKMKEKGDIPEGYSVSREKKERFSLILESASTNQTSMYLCASSLGLSNQYFGPGTRLTVT.

This rearrangement joins TRBV30 to TRBJ2-1; D not resolved. Germline values: CDR1 GTSNPN, CDR2 SVGIG (reference sequence). V gave up 0 bases and J gave up 10 bases, with 13 bases separating them. The CDR3 runs to 13 residues. In DNA, the CDR3 is TGTGCCTGGAGTGTAGCTAGTTGGTACGAGCAGTTCTTC. Protein product: CAWSVASWYEQFF.

This clone was seen more than once but under ten times. This chain connects TRBV4-3 to TRBJ2-1; D remains ambiguous. Germline loops: CDR1 LGHNA, CDR2 YSLEER. The CDR3 sequence is 16 residues long. V lost 4 bases to trimming and J lost 4 bases, with 17 bases between them. CDR3 nucleotide sequence: TGCGCCAGCAGCCCTCAAAAAACGGGCAGGTACAATGAGCAGTTCTTC. Residues: CASSPQKTGRYNEQFF.

The rearrangement joins TRBV5-4 to TRBJ2-5; D unresolved. The V end was cut by 0 bases, the J end by 1 base, with 10 bases between. Germline V CDR1 and CDR2: SGHNT, YYREEE (reference sequence). The CDR3 has 15 amino acids. This CDR3 reads CASSLAGPTQETQYF. In nucleotides, the CDR3 is TGTGCCAGCAGCTTGGCCGGGCCGACCCAAGAGACCCAGTACTTC.

The V gene is TRBV27, the J gene TRBJ1-3; D perhaps matches TRBD1 (5 bases). Germline V CDR1 and CDR2: MNHEY, SMNVEV (reference sequence). This CDR3 contains 13 residues. Trimming took 6 bases from V and 0 from J, leaving 6 bases between them. The chain's CDR3 is CASRDSSGNTIYF. CDR3 nucleotides: TGTGCCAGCAGAGACAGCTCTGGAAACACCATATATTTT.

In DNA, the CDR3 is TGCGCCAGCAGCCTCACCCGGACAGAGACCTACGAGCAGTACTTC. Encoded protein: CASSLTRTETYEQYF. J is TRBJ2-7 and V is TRBV5-1, with D perhaps TRBD1 (6 bases). This CDR3 spans 15 amino acids. V lost 4 bases, J lost 2 bases, and 16 bases lay in between. CDR1 is SGHRS and CDR2 is YFSETQ in the germline V gene.

The chain employs TRBV9 and TRBJ2-3, with TRBD2 matching 12 bases. V shed 3 bases and J 4 bases; nucleotides not matched to a gene: 6. From germline, CDR1 is SGDLS and CDR2 YYNGEE. The CDR3 is 16 amino acids. The CDR3 sequence is CASSEASGRGADTQYF. CDR3 sequence (DNA): TGTGCCAGCAGCGAAGCTAGCGGGAGGGGCGCAGATACGCAGTATTTT. Variable domain in full (rest from reference TRBV9 and TRBJ2-3): DSGVTQTPKHLITATGQRVTLRCSPRSGDLSVYWYQQSLDQGLQFLIQYYNGEERAKGNILERFSAQQFPDLHSELNLSSLELGDSALYFCASSEASGRGADTQYFGPGTRLTVL.